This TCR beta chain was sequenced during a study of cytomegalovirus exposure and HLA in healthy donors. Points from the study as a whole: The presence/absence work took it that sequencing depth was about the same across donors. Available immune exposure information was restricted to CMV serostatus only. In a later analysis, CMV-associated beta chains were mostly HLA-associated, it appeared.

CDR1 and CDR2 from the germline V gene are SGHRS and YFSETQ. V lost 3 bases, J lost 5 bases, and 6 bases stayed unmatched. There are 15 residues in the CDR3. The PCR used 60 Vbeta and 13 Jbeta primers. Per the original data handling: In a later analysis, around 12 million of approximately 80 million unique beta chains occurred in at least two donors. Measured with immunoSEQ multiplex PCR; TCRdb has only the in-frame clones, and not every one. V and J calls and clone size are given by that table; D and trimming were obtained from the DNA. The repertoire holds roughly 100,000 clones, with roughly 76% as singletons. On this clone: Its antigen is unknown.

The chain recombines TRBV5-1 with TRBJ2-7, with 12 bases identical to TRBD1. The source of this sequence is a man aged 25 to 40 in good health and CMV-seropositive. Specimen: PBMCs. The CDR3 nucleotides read TGCGCCAGCAGCTCCCGGGACAGGGGGCCTCACGAGCAGTACTTC. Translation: CASSSRDRGPHEQYF.